These 3 T cell receptor beta chains originate from one sample sequenced in a study of blood T cell repertoires in COVID-19. TCRdb keeps only in-frame clones here, not all; method: immunoSEQ multiplex PCR. The sample consists of tens of thousands of clones, approximately 85% of them appearing once. Sequenced input: peripheral blood. These receptors were obtained from a human donor in a cohort sampled during active COVID-19.

The gene calls are TRBV19 and TRBJ2-2; a weak D match, TRBD1 (6 bases). Per germline, CDR1 LNHDA and CDR2 SQIVND (reference sequence). There are 14 residues in the CDR3. V shed 4 bases and J shed 3 bases, with 9 bases lying between them. CDR3 sequence: CASSTDSYTGELFF. DNA for the CDR3: TGTGCCAGTAGTACGGACAGTTACACCGGGGAGCTGTTTTTT.

The chain recombines TRBV11-3 with TRBJ2-2; 7 positions agree with TRBD1. V was pared by 5 bases and J by 0 bases, with 3 bases of the junction left unmatched. This CDR3 contains 15 residues. CDR1 is SGHNT, CDR2 YENEEA, per germline. CDR3 protein: CASSPDRANTGELFF. For the CDR3, the DNA is TGTGCCAGCAGCCCCGACAGGGCGAACACCGGGGAGCTGTTTTTT.

The V gene is TRBV30, the J gene TRBJ2-5; 7 bases agree with TRBD2. CDR1 is GTSNPN and CDR2 is SVGIG in the germline V gene (reference sequence). The CDR3 spans 13 residues. The V and J ends lost 5 bases and 2 bases, in that order; junction bases with no gene match: 5. CDR3 coding DNA: TGTGCCTGGGGTTCTAGCGGACAAGAGACCCAGTACTTC. Protein: CAWGSSGQETQYF. The full variable domain, with the rest looked up from reference TRBV30 and TRBJ2-5, is SQTIHQWPATLVQPVGSPLSLECTVEGTSNPNLYWYRQAAGRGLQLLFYSVGIGQISSEVPQNLSASRPQDRQFILSSKKLLLSDSGFYLCAWGSSGQETQYFGPGTRLLVL.